The 9 T cell receptor beta chains given below trace back to one sample, sequenced in a study of human T cells and chemical hapten exposure. The sample's time point: patch test 2, 6 weeks after DPC sensitization. Treatment of the sample: therapeutic diphenylcyclopropenone sensitization with weekly scalp DPC. Using its own MiXCR run on the RACE reads, TCRdb lists one record per CDR3 protein. In the table there are 100,000 or so distinct CDR3 sequences, 8% to 13% of which are singletons. Source: whole blood, taken in connection with sensitization to the hapten diphenylcyclopropenone (DPC). The receptors were gathered from a man aged 35-49 years with alopecia areata. Some clones in this sample may be carry-over from other donors' samples.

V and J are TRBV3-1 and TRBJ2-2; TRBD2 matches 8 bases. From germline, CDR1 is LGHDT and CDR2 YNNKEL (reference sequence). There are 17 residues in the CDR3. The V segment lost 1 base and the J segment 2 bases; nucleotides outside the gene matches: 6. The chain's CDR3 is CASSQVLLAVNTGELFF. The DNA for the CDR3 is TGTGCCAGCAGCCAAGTTTTACTAGCGGTTAACACCGGGGAGCTGTTTTTT. Full variable domain (remainder filled in from reference TRBV3-1 and TRBJ2-2): DTAVSQTPKYLVTQMGNDKSIKCEQNLGHDTMYWYKQDSKKFLKIMFSYNNKELIINETVPNRFSPKSPDKAHLNLHINSLELGDSAVYFCASSQVLLAVNTGELFFGEGSRLTVL.

This clonotype was detected ten times or more. This sequence joins TRBV12-3 or TRBV12-4 and TRBJ1-1, with D possibly TRBD1 on 6 matching bases. The CDR3 runs to 14 residues. Trimming removed 7 bases from V and 1 base from J, with 13 bases in between. The CDR3 region is CASKTGTPNTEAFF. The DNA of the CDR3 is TGTGCCAGCAAAACCGGGACACCGAACACTGAAGCTTTCTTT.

The rearrangement uses TRBV28 and TRBJ2-3; D is perhaps TRBD2 (6 bases). Germline CDR1 MDHEN, CDR2 SYDVKM. Trimming took 5 bases from V and 1 from J, leaving 13 bases between them. The CDR3 sequence is 15 residues long. CDR3 sequence reads: CASSPGGVGTDTQYF. The CDR3 DNA is TGTGCCAGCAGTCCCGGCGGGGTCGGCACAGATACGCAGTATTTT.

The rearrangement joins TRBV28 to TRBJ2-3; D gene unclear. Per the germline V gene, CDR1 is MDHEN and CDR2 is SYDVKM. Trimming shortened V by 3 bases and J by 2 bases, and 9 bases separated the two germline ends. This CDR3 has 14 residues. CDR3 in amino acids: CASSFQVLTDTQYF. The CDR3 DNA reads TGTGCCAGCAGTTTCCAGGTCCTCACAGATACGCAGTATTTT. Full variable domain (outside the CDR3, taken from reference TRBV28 and TRBJ2-3): DVKVTQSSRYLVKRTGEKVFLECVQDMDHENMFWYRQDPGLGLRLIYFSYDVKMKEKGDIPEGYSVSREKKERFSLILESASTNQTSMYLCASSFQVLTDTQYFGPGTRLTVL.

This clonotype was observed at least ten times. This chain joins TRBV20-1 and TRBJ1-3, with 7 bases lining up with TRBD1. This CDR3 is built from 16 residues. The junction had 11 bases not matched to a gene; V was cut back by 2 bases and J by 4 bases. The germline gives CDR1 DFQATT, CDR2 SNEGSKA (reference sequence). The CDR3 region has the DNA TGCAGTGCTAGAATCCCCAATATGGACAGGGGAAACACCATATATTTT. It is translated as CSARIPNMDRGNTIYF.

This clonotype was seen ten or more times. The CDR3 nucleotides read TGTGCCAGCAGTTACGTTCTACAGTACGTC. Protein: CASSYVLQYV. The chain has TRBV6-2 or TRBV6-3 and TRBJ2-7, with D hard to call. Germline V lookup: CDR1 MNHEY, CDR2 SVGEGT. The CDR3 sequence is 10 residues long. V dropped 2 bases and J dropped 10 bases, with 6 bases sitting between them.

The CDR3 loop is CASSVRLAGVTDTQYF. The CDR3 DNA sequence: TGTGCCAGCAGCGTAAGACTAGCGGGAGTCACAGATACGCAGTATTTT. V and J are TRBV7-2 and TRBJ2-3; 12 bases line up with TRBD2. This CDR3 has 16 amino acids. Germline-derived CDR1 and CDR2 are SGHTA and FQGNSA. The trim removed 5 bases at V and 2 bases at J, leaving 5 bases unmatched.

This clonotype was counted a few times. The chain recombines TRBV18 with TRBJ2-7; 9 bases are a match to TRBD1. Germline CDR1 reads KGHSH; CDR2 reads LQKENI. CDR3 length equals 15 residues. V lost 3 bases to trimming and J lost 6 bases; unmatched junction nucleotides: 9. The CDR3 DNA follows: TGTGCCAGCTCACCGGGACAGGGTGGACTCGGCGAGCAGTACTTC. Its protein product is CASSPGQGGLGEQYF.

CDR3 region: CASAASSGTSGMTDTQYF. The DNA for the CDR3 is TGTGCCTCAGCAGCTAGCTCCGGGACTAGCGGGATGACAGATACGCAGTATTTT. V and J are TRBV7-8 and TRBJ2-3; 13 positions match TRBD2. This CDR3 spans 18 amino acids. The germline gives CDR1 SGHVS, CDR2 FQNEAQ. V lost 11 bases and J lost 3; bases outside the gene matches: 17.